Included here is one T cell receptor beta chain sequence, with context. The germline V gene has CDR1 LGHNA and CDR2 YSLEER. This CDR3 has 13 residues. V dropped 3 bases and J dropped 2; count of bases not matched to a gene: 0. The study recruited people aged roughly 18 to 100 years across about 25 US areas. Donors were grouped by their self-reported clinical history. This specimen comes from a study of blood T cell repertoires in COVID-19. Authors' data handling: Reference gene primers were amplified, and this amplification served to estimate nucleated cell counts. Profiling relied on immunoSEQ multiplex PCR, and the TCRdb table lists in-frame clones only, not all of them. That table is the source of V, J and clone size, and D and trimming were worked out from the DNA. The sample has 300,000 to 400,000 clones; around nine tenths are singletons.

This clonotype was sampled from a woman aged 25 to 39 with acute COVID-19. Sequenced input: PBMCs or T cells enriched from blood (not recorded which). The gene calls are TRBV4-3 and TRBJ2-5, with 7 bases identical to TRBD1. The chain's CDR3 is CASSQGQQETQYF. CDR3 coding DNA: TGCGCCAGCAGCCAGGGACAGCAAGAGACCCAGTACTTC.